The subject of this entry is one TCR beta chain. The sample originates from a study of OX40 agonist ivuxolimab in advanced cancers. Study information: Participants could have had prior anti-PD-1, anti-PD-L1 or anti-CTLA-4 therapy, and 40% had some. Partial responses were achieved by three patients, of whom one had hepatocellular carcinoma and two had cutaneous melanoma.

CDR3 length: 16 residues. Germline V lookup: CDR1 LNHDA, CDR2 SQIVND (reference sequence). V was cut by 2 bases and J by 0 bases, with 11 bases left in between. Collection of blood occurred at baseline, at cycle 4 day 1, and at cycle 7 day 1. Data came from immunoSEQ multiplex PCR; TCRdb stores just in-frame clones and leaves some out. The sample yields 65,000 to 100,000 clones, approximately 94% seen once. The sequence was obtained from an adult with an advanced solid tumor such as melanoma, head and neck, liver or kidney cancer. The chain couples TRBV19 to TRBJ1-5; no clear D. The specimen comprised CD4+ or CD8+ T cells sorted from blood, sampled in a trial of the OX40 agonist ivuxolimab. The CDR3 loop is CASSISADYSNQPQHF. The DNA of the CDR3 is TGTGCCAGTAGTATATCGGCGGACTATAGCAATCAGCCCCAGCATTTT.